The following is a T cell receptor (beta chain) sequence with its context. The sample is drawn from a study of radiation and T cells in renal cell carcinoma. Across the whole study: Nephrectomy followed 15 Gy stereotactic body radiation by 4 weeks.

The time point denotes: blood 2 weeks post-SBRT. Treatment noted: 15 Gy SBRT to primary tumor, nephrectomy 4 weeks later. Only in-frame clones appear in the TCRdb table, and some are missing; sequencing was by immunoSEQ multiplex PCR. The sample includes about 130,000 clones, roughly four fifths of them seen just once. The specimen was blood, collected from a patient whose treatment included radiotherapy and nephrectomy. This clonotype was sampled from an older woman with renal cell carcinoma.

The CDR3 DNA follows: TGTGCCATCAGTGTTGGACAGGGGACTATAGTAGAGACCCAGTACTTC. Encoded protein: CAISVGQGTIVETQYF. The chain couples TRBV10-3 to TRBJ2-5; 9 positions agree with TRBD1. The CDR3 is 16 amino acids. After removal of 4 bases from V and 4 bases from J, the junction contained 10 bases not matched to a gene. Germline CDR1 is ENHRY and CDR2 is SYGVKD.